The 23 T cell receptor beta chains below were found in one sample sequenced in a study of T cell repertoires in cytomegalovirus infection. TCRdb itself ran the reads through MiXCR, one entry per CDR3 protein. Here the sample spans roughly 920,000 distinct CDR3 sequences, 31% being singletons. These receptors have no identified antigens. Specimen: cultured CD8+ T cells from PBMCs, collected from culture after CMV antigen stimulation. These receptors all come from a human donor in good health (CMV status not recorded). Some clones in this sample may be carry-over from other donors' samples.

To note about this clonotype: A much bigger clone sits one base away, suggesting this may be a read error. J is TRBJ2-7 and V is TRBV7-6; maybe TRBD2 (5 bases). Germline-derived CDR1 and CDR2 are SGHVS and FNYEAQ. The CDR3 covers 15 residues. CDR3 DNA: TGTGCCAACAGCCCCCTGAAGAGGGTGCCTTACGAGCAGTACTTC. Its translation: CANSPLKRVPYEQYF.

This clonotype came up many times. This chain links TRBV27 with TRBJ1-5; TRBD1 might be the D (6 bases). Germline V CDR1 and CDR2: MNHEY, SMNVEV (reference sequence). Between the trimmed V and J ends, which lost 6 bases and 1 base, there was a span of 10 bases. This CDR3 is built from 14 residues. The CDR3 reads CASSFGQSNQPQHF. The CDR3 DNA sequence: TGTGCCAGCAGCTTCGGACAGAGCAATCAGCCCCAGCATTTT.

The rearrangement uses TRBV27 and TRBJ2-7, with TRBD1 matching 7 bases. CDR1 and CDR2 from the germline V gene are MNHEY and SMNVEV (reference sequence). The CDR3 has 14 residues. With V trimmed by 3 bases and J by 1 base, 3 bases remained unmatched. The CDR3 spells CASSLDRRSYEQYV. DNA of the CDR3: TGTGCCAGCAGTTTGGACAGGCGATCCTACGAGCAGTACGTC.

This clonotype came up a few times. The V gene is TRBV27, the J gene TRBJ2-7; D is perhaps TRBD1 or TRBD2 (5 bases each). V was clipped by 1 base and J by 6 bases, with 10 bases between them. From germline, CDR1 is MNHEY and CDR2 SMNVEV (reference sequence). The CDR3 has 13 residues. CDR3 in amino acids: CASSLYGGGEQYV. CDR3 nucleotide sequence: TGTGCCAGCAGTTTATATGGGGGTGGCGAGCAGTACGTC.

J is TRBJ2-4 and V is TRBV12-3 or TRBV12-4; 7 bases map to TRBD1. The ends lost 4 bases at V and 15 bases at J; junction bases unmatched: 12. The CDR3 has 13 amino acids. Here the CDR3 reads CASSSGRQGIRYF. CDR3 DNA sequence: TGTGCCAGCAGTTCCGGAAGACAGGGAATAAGGTACTTC.

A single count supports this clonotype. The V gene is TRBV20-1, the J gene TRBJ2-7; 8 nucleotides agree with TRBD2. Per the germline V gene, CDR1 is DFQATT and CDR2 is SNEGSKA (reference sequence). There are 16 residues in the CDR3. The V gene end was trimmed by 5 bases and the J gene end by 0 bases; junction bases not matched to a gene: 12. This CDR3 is CSAPSFSGVYSYEQYF. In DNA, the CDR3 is TGCAGTGCTCCCAGTTTTAGCGGGGTTTACTCCTACGAGCAGTACTTC.

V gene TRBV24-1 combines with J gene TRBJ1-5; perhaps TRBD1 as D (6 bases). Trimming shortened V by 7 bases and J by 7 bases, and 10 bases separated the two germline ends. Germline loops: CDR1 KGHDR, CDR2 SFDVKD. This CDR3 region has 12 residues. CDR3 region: CATRAGDQPQHF. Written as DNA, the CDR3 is TGTGCCACCAGGGCAGGGGACCAGCCCCAGCATTTT.

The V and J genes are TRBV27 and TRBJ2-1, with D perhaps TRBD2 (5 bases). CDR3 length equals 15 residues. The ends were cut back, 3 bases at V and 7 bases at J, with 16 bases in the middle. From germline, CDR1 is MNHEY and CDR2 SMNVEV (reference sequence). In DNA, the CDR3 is TGTGCCAGCAGTTTGTGGACTCTCACCCGTAATGAGCAGTTCTTC. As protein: CASSLWTLTRNEQFF.

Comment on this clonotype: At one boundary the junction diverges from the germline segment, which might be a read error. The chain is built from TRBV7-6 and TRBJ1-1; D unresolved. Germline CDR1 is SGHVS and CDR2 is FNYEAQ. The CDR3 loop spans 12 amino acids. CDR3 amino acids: CACSPPNTEAFF. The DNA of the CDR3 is TGTGCCTGCAGCCCCCCAAACACTGAAGCTTTCTTT. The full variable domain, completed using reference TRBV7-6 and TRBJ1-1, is GAGVSQSPRYKVTKRGQDVALRCDPISGHVSLYWYRQALGQGPEFLTYFNYEAQQDKSGLPNDRFSAERPEGSISTLTIQRTEQRDSAMYRCACSPPNTEAFFGQGTRLTVV.

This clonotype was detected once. Here the CDR3 DNA reads TGTGCCAGCAGCCAAGAAAGACCGGGACAGCGCACAGATACGCAGTATTTT. Translating gives CASSQERPGQRTDTQYF. The rearrangement links TRBV14 to TRBJ2-3; 7 nucleotides align to TRBD1. The CDR3 totals 17 residues. The J segment lost 1 base and the V segment lost 0 bases, leaving 7 bases of the junction unmatched. Germline V gene lookup returns CDR1 SGHDN and CDR2 FVKESK.

The CDR3 sequence: CASTSTGGAGQYF. The DNA for the CDR3 is TGTGCCAGCACCTCAACAGGGGGCGCTGGGCAGTATTTT. The V gene is TRBV6-6, the J gene TRBJ2-3; 9 nucleotides agree with TRBD1. Germline CDR1 reads MNHNY; CDR2 reads SVGAGI (reference sequence). V lost 7 bases, J lost 11 bases, and 10 bases stayed unmatched. The CDR3 runs to 13 residues.

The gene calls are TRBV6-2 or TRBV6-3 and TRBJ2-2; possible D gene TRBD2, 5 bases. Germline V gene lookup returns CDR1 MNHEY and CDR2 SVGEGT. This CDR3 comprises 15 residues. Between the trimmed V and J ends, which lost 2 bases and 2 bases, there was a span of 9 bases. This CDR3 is CASSYGERNTGELFF. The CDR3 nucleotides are TGTGCCAGCAGTTACGGGGAGAGAAACACCGGGGAGCTGTTTTTT.

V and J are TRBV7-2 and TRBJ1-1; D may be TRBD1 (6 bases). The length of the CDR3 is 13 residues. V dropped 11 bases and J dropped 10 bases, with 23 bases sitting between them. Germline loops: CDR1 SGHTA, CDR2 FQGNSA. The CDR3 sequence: CAEGGGTGGGAFF. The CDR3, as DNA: TGTGCCGAAGGGGGGGGGACCGGAGGGGGAGCTTTCTTT. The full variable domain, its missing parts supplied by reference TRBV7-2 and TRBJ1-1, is GAGVSQSPSNKVTEKGKDVELRCDPISGHTALYWYRQSLGQGLEFLIYFQGNSAPDKSGLPSDRFSAERTGGSVSTLTIQRTQQEDSAVYLCAEGGGTGGGAFFGQGTRLTVV.

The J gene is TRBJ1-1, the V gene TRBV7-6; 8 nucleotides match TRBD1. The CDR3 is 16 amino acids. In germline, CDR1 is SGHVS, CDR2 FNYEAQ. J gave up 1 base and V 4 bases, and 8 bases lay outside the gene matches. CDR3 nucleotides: TGTGCCAGCAGCTCGACAGACAGGGGAACGAACACTGAAGCTTTCTTT. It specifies CASSSTDRGTNTEAFF.

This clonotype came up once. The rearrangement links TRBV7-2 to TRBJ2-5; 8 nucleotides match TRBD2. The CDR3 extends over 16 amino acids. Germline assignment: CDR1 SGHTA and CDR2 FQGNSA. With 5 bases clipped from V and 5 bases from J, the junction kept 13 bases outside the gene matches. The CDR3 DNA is TGTGCCAGCAGCCTGTTCCCCGGGGGGGCTGGGGAGACCCAGTACTTC. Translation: CASSLFPGGAGETQYF.

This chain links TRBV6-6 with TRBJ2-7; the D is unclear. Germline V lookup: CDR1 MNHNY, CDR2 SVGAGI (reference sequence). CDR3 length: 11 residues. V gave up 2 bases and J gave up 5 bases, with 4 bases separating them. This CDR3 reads CASSYQDEQYF. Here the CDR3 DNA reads TGTGCCAGCAGTTACCAGGACGAGCAGTACTTC.

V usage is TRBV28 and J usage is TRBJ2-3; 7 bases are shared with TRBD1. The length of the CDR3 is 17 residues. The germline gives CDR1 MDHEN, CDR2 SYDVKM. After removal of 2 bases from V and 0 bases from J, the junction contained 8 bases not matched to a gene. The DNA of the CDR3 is TGTGCCAGCAGTTTACCAGGGGACAGAACTAGCACAGATACGCAGTATTTT. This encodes CASSLPGDRTSTDTQYF.

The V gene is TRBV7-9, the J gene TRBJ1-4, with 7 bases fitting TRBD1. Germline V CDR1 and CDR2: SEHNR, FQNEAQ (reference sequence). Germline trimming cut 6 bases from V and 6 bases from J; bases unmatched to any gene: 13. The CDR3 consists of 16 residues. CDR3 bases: TGTGCCAGCAGTGGTGGACAGGTCCGAGGAGATGAAAAACTGTTTTTT. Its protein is CASSGGQVRGDEKLFF.

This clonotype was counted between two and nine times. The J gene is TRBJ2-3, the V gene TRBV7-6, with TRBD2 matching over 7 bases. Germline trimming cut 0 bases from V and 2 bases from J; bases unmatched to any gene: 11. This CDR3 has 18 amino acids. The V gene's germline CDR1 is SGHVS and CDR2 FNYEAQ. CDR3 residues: CASSLAPLASGPTDTQYF. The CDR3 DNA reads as TGTGCCAGCAGCTTAGCGCCCTTGGCTAGCGGACCCACAGATACGCAGTATTTT.

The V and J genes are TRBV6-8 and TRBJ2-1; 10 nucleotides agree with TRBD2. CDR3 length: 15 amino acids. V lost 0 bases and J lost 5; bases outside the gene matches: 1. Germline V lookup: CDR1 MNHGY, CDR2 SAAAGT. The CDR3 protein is CASSYSTSGDNEQFF. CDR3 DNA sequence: TGTGCCAGCAGTTACTCAACTAGCGGGGACAATGAGCAGTTCTTC.

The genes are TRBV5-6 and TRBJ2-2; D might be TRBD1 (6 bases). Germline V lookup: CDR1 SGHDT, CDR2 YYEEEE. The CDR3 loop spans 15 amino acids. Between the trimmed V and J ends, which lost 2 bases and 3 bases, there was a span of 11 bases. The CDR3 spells CASSFPGVHTGELFF. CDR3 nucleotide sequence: TGTGCCAGCAGCTTTCCAGGGGTTCACACCGGGGAGCTGTTTTTT.

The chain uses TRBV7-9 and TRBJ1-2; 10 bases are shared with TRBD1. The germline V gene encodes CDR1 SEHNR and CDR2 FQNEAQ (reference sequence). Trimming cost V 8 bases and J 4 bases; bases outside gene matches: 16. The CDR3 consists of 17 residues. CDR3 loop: CASPPPGTGDLPYGYTF. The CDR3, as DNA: TGTGCCAGCCCCCCCCCTGGGACAGGGGATTTGCCCTATGGCTACACCTTC.

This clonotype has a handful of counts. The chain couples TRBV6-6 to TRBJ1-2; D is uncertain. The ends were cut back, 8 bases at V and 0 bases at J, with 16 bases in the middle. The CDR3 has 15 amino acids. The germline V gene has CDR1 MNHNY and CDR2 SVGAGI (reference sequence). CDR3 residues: CASHWREGPNYGYTF. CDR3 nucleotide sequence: TGTGCCAGCCACTGGCGGGAGGGCCCTAACTATGGCTACACCTTC.